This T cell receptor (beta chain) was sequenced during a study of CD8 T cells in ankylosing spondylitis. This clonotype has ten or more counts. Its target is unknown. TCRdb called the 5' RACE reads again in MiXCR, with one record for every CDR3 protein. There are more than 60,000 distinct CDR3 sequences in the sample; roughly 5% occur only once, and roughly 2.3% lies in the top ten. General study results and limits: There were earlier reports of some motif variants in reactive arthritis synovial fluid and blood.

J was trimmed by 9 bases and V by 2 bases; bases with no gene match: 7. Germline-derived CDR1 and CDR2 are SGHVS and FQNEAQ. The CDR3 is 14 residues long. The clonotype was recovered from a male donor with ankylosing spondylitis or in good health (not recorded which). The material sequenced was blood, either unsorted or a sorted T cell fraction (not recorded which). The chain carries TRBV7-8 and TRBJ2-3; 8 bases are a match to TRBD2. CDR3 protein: CASSLSGGHPTQYF. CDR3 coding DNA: TGTGCCAGCAGCTTATCGGGGGGGCACCCGACGCAGTATTTT.